Listed here are 24 T cell receptor beta chains from one sample, sequenced in a study of human T cells and chemical hapten exposure. TCRdb used MiXCR to reprocess the RACE reads, holding one entry per CDR3 protein. The profile shows around 50,000 distinct CDR3 sequences, 9.3% of them singletons. Specified time point: patch test 1, 2 weeks after DPC sensitization. Stated treatment: therapeutic diphenylcyclopropenone sensitization with weekly scalp DPC. Material: whole blood, obtained in connection with sensitization to the hapten diphenylcyclopropenone (DPC). These receptors all stem from a woman between 50 and 59 years old with alopecia areata. Some clones in this sample may be carry-over from other donors' samples.

In its sample, this clonotype was seen once. The junction does not match germline at one end; this may be a read error. The chain uses TRBV28 and TRBJ2-1, with D possibly TRBD1 on 5 matching bases. The CDR3 runs 12 residues. Germline loops: CDR1 MDHEN, CDR2 SYDVKM. CDR3 nucleotide sequence: TGTGCCAGCAGTACCCGGACACGTGAGCTGTTCTTC. Protein sequence: CASSTRTRELFF.

This clonotype was seen many times. The genes are TRBV3-1 and TRBJ2-3; TRBD1 matches at 10 bases. V shed 1 base and J 0 bases; nucleotides not matched to a gene: 10. CDR3 length equals 19 residues. The germline V gene has CDR1 LGHDT and CDR2 YNNKEL (reference sequence). The CDR3 loop reads CASSQGPGTGAGSTDTQYF. The DNA for the CDR3 is TGTGCCAGCAGCCAAGGTCCCGGGACAGGGGCGGGTAGCACAGATACGCAGTATTTT.

This clonotype was detected only a few times. The chain is built from TRBV20-1 and TRBJ1-2; no definite D call. The CDR3 contains 11 residues. V lost 1 base and J 4 bases, leaving 4 bases between the germline ends. CDR1 and CDR2 from the germline V gene are DFQATT and SNEGSKA (reference sequence). In DNA form, the CDR3 reads TGCAGTGCTAGAGCGGGCTATGGCTACACCTTC. Translating it yields CSARAGYGYTF.

This clonotype was seen at least ten times. J is TRBJ1-1 and V is TRBV28; a possible D gene is TRBD1 (6 bases). V was pared by 6 bases and J by 4 bases, with 9 bases between. The CDR3 is 12 residues long. Germline values: CDR1 MDHEN, CDR2 SYDVKM. CDR3 sequence reads: CASRQGRTEAFF. In nucleotides, the CDR3 is TGTGCCAGCAGACAGGGTCGCACTGAAGCTTTCTTT. Complete variable domain (other parts from reference TRBV28 and TRBJ1-1): DVKVTQSSRYLVKRTGEKVFLECVQDMDHENMFWYRQDPGLGLRLIYFSYDVKMKEKGDIPEGYSVSREKKERFSLILESASTNQTSMYLCASRQGRTEAFFGQGTRLTVV.

This clonotype was seen at least ten times. The chain employs TRBV20-1 and TRBJ1-1, with D uncertain. Germline assignment: CDR1 DFQATT and CDR2 SNEGSKA (reference sequence). Trimming removed 0 bases at V and 6 bases at J, with 11 bases between. The CDR3 loop spans 13 amino acids. As DNA, the CDR3 is TGCAGTGCTAGAGATTTACGATACGCTGAAGCTTTCTTT. Protein: CSARDLRYAEAFF.

This clonotype was observed many times. This chain joins TRBV28 and TRBJ2-7; 9 bases are a match to TRBD1. The CDR3 extends over 13 amino acids. The germline gives CDR1 MDHEN, CDR2 SYDVKM. After removal of 4 bases from V and 4 bases from J, the junction contained 2 bases not matched to a gene. The CDR3: CASSYRGRYEQYF. The CDR3 DNA sequence: TGTGCCAGCAGTTACAGGGGGCGGTACGAGCAGTACTTC.

The sample holds many counts of this clonotype. The chain carries TRBV5-1 and TRBJ1-2, with 8 bases aligning to TRBD1. The CDR3 is made up of 15 amino acids. Germline CDR1 reads SGHRS; CDR2 reads YFSETQ. With 4 bases clipped from V and 2 bases from J, the junction kept 7 bases outside the gene matches. CDR3 in DNA: TGCGCCAGCAGCCCTACAGGGGGATACAACTATGGCTACACCTTC. It codes for CASSPTGGYNYGYTF.

This clonotype was recorded at least ten times. The gene calls are TRBV4-3 and TRBJ2-3, with D possibly TRBD2 on 5 matching bases. Looked up from germline, CDR1 is LGHNA and CDR2 is YSLEER. The V end lost 0 bases, the J end lost 0 bases, and 16 bases lay between the germline ends. This CDR3 is built from 18 residues. This CDR3 is CASSQDRGIASSTDTQYF. CDR3 bases: TGCGCCAGCAGCCAAGATCGAGGGATAGCGTCTAGCACAGATACGCAGTATTTT.

This clonotype was seen a handful of times. The rearrangement uses TRBV20-1 and TRBJ2-1; 13 bases agree with TRBD2. J gave up 7 bases and V 4 bases, and 1 base lay outside the gene matches. The CDR3 spans 13 residues. Germline CDR1 is DFQATT and CDR2 is SNEGSKA (reference sequence). Here the CDR3 DNA reads TGCAGTGCTATGACTAGCGGGAGGAATGAGCAGTTCTTC. Translation gives CSAMTSGRNEQFF.

This clonotype was detected ten times or more. V usage is TRBV7-9 and J usage is TRBJ1-1; the D gene is possibly TRBD1 (6 bases). This CDR3 contains 14 residues. Per the germline V gene, CDR1 is SEHNR and CDR2 is FQNEAQ (reference sequence). The V and J ends lost 3 bases and 3 bases respectively, with 11 bases between them. DNA of the CDR3: TGTGCCAGCAGCTTTCCACAGGGCCACACTGAAGCTTTCTTT. This translates into CASSFPQGHTEAFF. Full variable domain (missing parts from reference TRBV7-9 and TRBJ1-1): DTGVSQNPRHKITKRGQNVTFRCDPISEHNRLYWYRQTLGQGPEFLTYFQNEAQLEKSRLLSDRFSAERPKGSFSTLEIQRTEQGDSAMYLCASSFPQGHTEAFFGQGTRLTVV.

This clonotype was counted at least ten times. The V and J genes are TRBV5-5 and TRBJ1-4, with D perhaps matching TRBD1 (5 bases). Germline assignment: CDR1 SGHKS and CDR2 YYEKEE (reference sequence). Trimming stripped 4 bases from V and 5 bases from J, with 21 bases between. There are 17 residues in the CDR3. CDR3 region: CASSGSPGYKRNEKLFF. CDR3 DNA: TGTGCCAGCAGCGGATCCCCAGGGTATAAGAGAAATGAAAAACTGTTTTTT.

In its sample, this clonotype was seen many times. The J gene is TRBJ2-1, the V gene TRBV29-1; D gene uncertain. This CDR3 has 13 amino acids. The germline V gene has CDR1 SQVTM and CDR2 ANQGSEA. V was clipped by 4 bases and J by 2 bases, with 9 bases between them. The CDR3 DNA is TGCAGCGTTGCCTCGCAGACCTACAATGAGCAGTTCTTC. Its translation: CSVASQTYNEQFF.

This clonotype was detected many times. The V gene is TRBV3-1, the J gene TRBJ2-7; TRBD2 agrees at 8 bases. The germline V gene encodes CDR1 LGHDT and CDR2 YNNKEL (reference sequence). This CDR3 contains 17 residues. J was trimmed by 2 bases and V by 0 bases; bases with no gene match: 9. CDR3 sequence reads: CASSQDPASGGTYEQYF. The CDR3 DNA sequence: TGTGCCAGCAGCCAAGATCCGGCGAGCGGGGGTACCTACGAGCAGTACTTC.

This clonotype was seen many times. J is TRBJ1-5 and V is TRBV5-8; 7 bases fit TRBD1. The CDR3 sequence is 15 residues long. The V gene end was trimmed by 4 bases and the J gene end by 4 bases; junction bases not matched to a gene: 8. Per the germline V gene, CDR1 is SGHTS and CDR2 is YDEGEE. The CDR3: CASSRPGQRNQPQHF. CDR3 in DNA: TGTGCCAGCAGCCGCCCGGGACAGCGTAATCAGCCCCAGCATTTT.

In its sample, this clonotype was seen many times. This rearrangement joins TRBV9 to TRBJ2-7, with a weak D call TRBD1 (6 bases). The V end lost 4 bases, the J end lost 5 bases, and 16 bases lay between the germline ends. Germline V gene lookup returns CDR1 SGDLS and CDR2 YYNGEE. The CDR3 is made up of 14 amino acids. DNA for the CDR3: TGTGCCAGCAGCTACCAGGGGCTTGGAGACGAGCAGTACTTC. Translation gives CASSYQGLGDEQYF.

V gene TRBV20-1 combines with J gene TRBJ2-7, with D unresolved. CDR1 and CDR2 from the germline V gene are DFQATT and SNEGSKA (reference sequence). Trimming pared 0 bases from V and 0 bases from J, leaving 9 bases between. The CDR3 runs to 14 residues. The CDR3 DNA sequence: TGCAGTGCTAGAGACCCCAGGAGCTCCTACGAGCAGTACTTC. It translates to CSARDPRSSYEQYF.

There are many counts of this clonotype. The V gene is TRBV28, the J gene TRBJ1-5; TRBD1 might be the D (5 bases). The V and J ends lost 6 bases and 2 bases respectively, with 14 bases between them. The germline V gene has CDR1 MDHEN and CDR2 SYDVKM. The CDR3 loop spans 15 amino acids. The CDR3 region is CASSQTRGGNQPQHF. The DNA of the CDR3 is TGTGCCAGCAGCCAGACGCGAGGGGGCAATCAGCCCCAGCATTTT.

This clonotype was detected only a few times. A read error may be the cause here, since a much bigger clone is one base away. CDR3: CTIKWGAIAFF. As DNA, the CDR3 is TGCACCATAAAGTGGGGGGCGATAGCTTTCTTT. The chain joins TRBV29-1 to TRBJ1-1; possible D gene TRBD1, 6 bases. CDR1 and CDR2 (germline): SQVTM, ANQGSEA. The length of the CDR3 is 11 residues.

On this clonotype itself: One base away lies a much larger clone, so this may be a sequencing read error. The J gene is TRBJ1-5, the V gene TRBV4-2, with D uncertain. Germline values: CDR1 LGHNA, CDR2 YNFKEQ. CDR3 length: 17 amino acids. The CDR3 region has the DNA TGTGCCAGCAGCCAAGGCACCGCGTCTTCAGGCAATCAGCACCAGCATTTT. As protein: CASSQGTASSGNQHQHF.

This clonotype was detected ten times or more. The chain joins TRBV21-1 to TRBJ2-1; TRBD2, as called in the table, went unchecked against the DNA. TRBV21-1 is reported as a pseudogene. The CDR3 sequence is 19 residues long. The CDR3 DNA reads as TGTGCCGGGTGCTTCTTAGCGGGAGGGCCGTGGAGCTCCTACAATGAGCAGTTCTTC. Protein product: CAGCFLAGGPWSSYNEQFF.

CDR3: CSVEGRLNYNEQFF. Written as DNA, the CDR3 is TGCAGCGTTGAAGGCAGGTTGAACTACAATGAGCAGTTCTTC. The rearrangement links TRBV29-1 to TRBJ2-1, with D uncertain. Per germline, CDR1 SQVTM and CDR2 ANQGSEA. This CDR3 has 14 residues. Trimming took off 1 base at V and 3 bases at J, with 10 bases between the two ends.

This clonotype was counted at least ten times. The rearrangement joins TRBV20-1 to TRBJ2-1; 7 bases are shared with TRBD2. V was clipped by 5 bases and J by 9 bases; unmatched bases: 13. This CDR3 spans 14 amino acids. The germline gives CDR1 DFQATT, CDR2 SNEGSKA (reference sequence). CDR3 sequence: CSAPPGGRATEQFF. The CDR3 nucleotides are TGCAGTGCTCCACCCGGAGGGAGGGCCACTGAGCAGTTCTTC.

This clonotype was counted at least ten times. The chain combines TRBV6-5 with TRBJ1-2; D call uncertain. V shed 6 bases and J shed 5 bases, with 13 bases lying between them. CDR3 length: 13 amino acids. Looked up from germline, CDR1 is MNHEY and CDR2 is SVGAGI. The CDR3: CASSRVAAYGYTF. CDR3 DNA: TGTGCCAGCAGCCGTGTCGCCGCTTATGGCTACACCTTC.

This clonotype was counted ten times or more. This chain joins TRBV7-9 and TRBJ1-5, with D tentatively TRBD1 (5 bases). CDR1 and CDR2 from the germline V gene are SEHNR and FQNEAQ (reference sequence). The CDR3 spans 14 residues. With 6 bases removed from V and 1 base from J, the gap between germline ends came to 10 bases. The CDR3 DNA follows: TGTGCCAGCAGTCCTCAGGGAAGCAATCAGCCCCAGCATTTT. Its protein product is CASSPQGSNQPQHF.